Below, 10 T cell receptor beta chains from the same sample are listed, as sequenced in a study of vaccination effects on CD4 cells after COVID-19. No cognate antigen is known for these TCRs. The repertoire was sequenced with immunoSEQ multiplex PCR; TCRdb's copy has only in-frame clones and lacks some. The profile shows approximately 57,000 clones, under 85% of them singletons. Following 10 days of culture, CD4+ T cells were isolated. The vaccine given was either BNT162b2 or mRNA-1273, in two doses. This specimen consisted of CD4+ T cells from PBMCs cultured without peptide, obtained after COVID-19 vaccination. These receptors came from a human donor who received a COVID-19 vaccine.

This chain links TRBV20-1 with TRBJ2-3; the D is unclear. CDR3 length equals 14 residues. Germline-derived CDR1 and CDR2 are DFQATT and SNEGSKA (reference sequence). Trimming stripped 3 bases from V and 1 base from J, with 11 bases between. CDR3 sequence reads: CSASKALGTDTQYF. The CDR3 nucleotides read TGCAGTGCTAGTAAGGCTCTCGGCACAGATACGCAGTATTTT.

This rearrangement joins TRBV3-1 (or the pseudogene TRBV3-2) to TRBJ1-2; 9 nucleotides match TRBD1. V lost 4 bases, J lost 5 bases, and 14 bases stayed unmatched. Germline V gene data show CDR1 as LGHDT and CDR2 as YNNKEL (reference sequence). The CDR3 is 17 residues long. The CDR3 protein is CASSPPGGQGRRYGYTF. The CDR3 DNA reads as TGTGCCAGCAGCCCGCCCGGAGGACAGGGGAGAAGATATGGCTACACCTTC.

This clone has a handful of counts. This chain joins TRBV18 and TRBJ2-5; D might be TRBD2 (5 bases). CDR1 is KGHSH and CDR2 is LQKENI in the germline V gene. V was pared by 4 bases and J by 7 bases, with 19 bases between. The CDR3 runs 15 residues. CDR3 bases: TGTGCCAGCTCACTATCTGAAGGGCTAGCATGGACCCAGTACTTC. Amino acid sequence: CASSLSEGLAWTQYF.

The chain links TRBV10-3 to TRBJ2-2; the D call may be TRBD1 or TRBD2 (5 bases each). The germline V gene has CDR1 ENHRY and CDR2 SYGVKD. Trimming left V 8 bases short and J 4 bases short, with 5 bases between. The CDR3 has 11 residues. This CDR3 reads CAIGGTGELFF. CDR3 DNA sequence: TGTGCCATCGGGGGCACCGGGGAGCTGTTTTTT.

The chain has TRBV19 and TRBJ2-3; the D is unclear. Germline V gene sequence: CDR1 LNHDA, CDR2 SQIVND (reference sequence). V was shortened by 0 bases and J by 2 bases, with 6 bases between the two germline ends. The CDR3 is 14 residues long. The CDR3 DNA is TGTGCCAGTAGTATAGATTTAGACACAGATACGCAGTATTTT. This codes for CASSIDLDTDTQYF.

The chain has TRBV27 and TRBJ1-1, with 7 positions matching TRBD1. CDR3 length equals 14 residues. CDR1 MNHEY and CDR2 SMNVEV come from the germline V gene (reference sequence). Trimming at V came to 4 bases and at J to 1 base, leaving 3 bases not matched to a gene. This chain's CDR3 is CASSSGGTNTEAFF. The CDR3 DNA reads as TGTGCCAGCAGTTCAGGGGGAACGAACACTGAAGCTTTCTTT.

This clone appeared a few times. The germline gene is not matched at one end of the junction; a read error may be the cause. This rearrangement joins TRBV2 to TRBJ1-6; D perhaps matches TRBD1 (5 bases). The CDR3 sequence is 16 residues long. Germline-derived CDR1 and CDR2 are SNHLY and FYNNEI. CDR3 nucleotide sequence: TGTGCCAGCATTGAAGCCAGGGTCGTGATGAACTCACCCCTCCACTTT. Translated, it gives CASIEARVVMNSPLHF.

This chain uses TRBV5-8 with TRBJ1-1; perhaps TRBD1 as D (5 bases). The CDR3 extends over 17 amino acids. Per germline, CDR1 SGHTS and CDR2 YDEGEE. Trimming shortened V by 4 bases and J by 0 bases, and 19 bases separated the two germline ends. CDR3 sequence (DNA): TGTGCCAGCAGCGCTCGGGGACGGGACCATATGAACACTGAAGCTTTCTTT. Its translation: CASSARGRDHMNTEAFF.

The chain uses TRBV10-3 and TRBJ1-1; D remains ambiguous. This CDR3 contains 13 residues. Germline CDR1 and CDR2: ENHRY and SYGVKD. V lost 8 bases, J lost 5 bases, and 15 bases lay in between. The DNA for the CDR3 is TGTGCCATCTTTAGGGCTTTGGGAACTGAAGCTTTCTTT. Its protein is CAIFRALGTEAFF.

The chain has TRBV18 and TRBJ1-2, with D possibly TRBD1 on 6 matching bases. The CDR3 loop spans 15 amino acids. Germline V gives CDR1 KGHSH, CDR2 LQKENI. V was cut by 3 bases and J by 1 base, with 12 bases left in between. CDR3 loop: CASSPEAGVNYGYTF. CDR3 nucleotides: TGTGCCAGCTCACCGGAGGCAGGGGTTAACTATGGCTACACCTTC.